What follows describes a single T cell receptor (beta chain). The antigen is not known. The read stops 3 residues short of the end of the CDR3; the missing end is completed from the germline J gene. Germline V gene lookup returns CDR1 DFQATT and CDR2 SNEGSKA (reference sequence). CDR3 length: 16 residues. V lost 3 bases, J lost 2 bases, and 20 bases lay in between. Profiled with immunoSEQ multiplex PCR; TCRdb holds only in-frame clones, not every one. The sample spans roughly 30,000 clones; the ten largest clones claim approximately 3%. The data stem from a study of T cells in women clearing cervical HPV infection. Points from the study as a whole: Richness plus V gene abundances separated cases from controls with AUC around 0.8.

Source material: blood buffy coat. The TCR originated in a woman between 18 and 70 years old with a cervical HPV16 infection that either progressed to CIN3+ or cleared (not recorded which). J is TRBJ2-7 and V is TRBV20-1, with a possible D match to TRBD1 (6 bases). The CDR3 DNA, read in part, is TGCAGTGCTAGCGTTACCCAACAGGGTCTGGCCTACGAG. Its translation: CSASVTQQGLAYE. The entire CDR3 is CSASVTQQGLAYEQYF.